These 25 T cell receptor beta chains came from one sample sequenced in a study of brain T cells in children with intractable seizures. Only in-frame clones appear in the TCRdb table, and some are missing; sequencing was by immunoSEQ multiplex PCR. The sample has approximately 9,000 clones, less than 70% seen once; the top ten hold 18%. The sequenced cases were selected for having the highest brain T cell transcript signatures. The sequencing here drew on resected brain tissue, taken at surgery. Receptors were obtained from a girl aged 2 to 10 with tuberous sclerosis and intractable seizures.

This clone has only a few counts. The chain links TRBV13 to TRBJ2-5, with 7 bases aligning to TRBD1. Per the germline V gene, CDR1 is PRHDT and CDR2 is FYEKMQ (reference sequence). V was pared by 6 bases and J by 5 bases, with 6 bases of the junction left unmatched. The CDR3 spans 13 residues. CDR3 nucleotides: TGTGCCAGCAGTAGACAGGGCGTGGAGACCCAGTACTTC. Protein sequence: CASSRQGVETQYF.

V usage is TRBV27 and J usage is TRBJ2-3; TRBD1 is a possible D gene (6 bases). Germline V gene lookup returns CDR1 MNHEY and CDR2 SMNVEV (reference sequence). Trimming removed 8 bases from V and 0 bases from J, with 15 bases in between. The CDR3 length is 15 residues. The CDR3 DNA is TGTGCCAGCGGGGGTTGGGGGCTTAGCACAGATACGCAGTATTTT. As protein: CASGGWGLSTDTQYF.

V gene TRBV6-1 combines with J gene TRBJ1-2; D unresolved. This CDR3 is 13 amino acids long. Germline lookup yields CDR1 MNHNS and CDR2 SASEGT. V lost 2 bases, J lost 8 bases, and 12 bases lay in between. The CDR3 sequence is CASSEPGSRGYTF. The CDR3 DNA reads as TGTGCCAGCAGTGAACCCGGGTCTCGGGGCTACACCTTC.

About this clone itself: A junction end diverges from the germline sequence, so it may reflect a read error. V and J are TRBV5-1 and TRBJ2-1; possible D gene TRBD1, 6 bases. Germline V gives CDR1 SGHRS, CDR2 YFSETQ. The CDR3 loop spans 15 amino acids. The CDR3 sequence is CASTLDSGAYNEQFF. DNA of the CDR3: TGCGCCAGCACCTTGGACTCAGGGGCCTACAATGAGCAGTTCTTC. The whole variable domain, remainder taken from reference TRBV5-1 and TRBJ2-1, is KAGVTQTPRYLIKTRGQQVTLSCSPISGHRSVSWYQQTPGQGLQFLFEYFSETQRNKGNFPGRFSGRQFSNSRSEMNVSTLELGDSALYLCASTLDSGAYNEQFFGPGTRLTVL.

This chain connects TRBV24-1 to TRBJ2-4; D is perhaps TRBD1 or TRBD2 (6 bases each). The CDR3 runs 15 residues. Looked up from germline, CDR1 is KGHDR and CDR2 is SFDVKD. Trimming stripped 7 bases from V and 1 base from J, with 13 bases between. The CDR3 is CATRRGGSAKNIQYF. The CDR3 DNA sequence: TGTGCCACCAGGAGAGGGGGGTCCGCCAAAAACATTCAGTACTTC.

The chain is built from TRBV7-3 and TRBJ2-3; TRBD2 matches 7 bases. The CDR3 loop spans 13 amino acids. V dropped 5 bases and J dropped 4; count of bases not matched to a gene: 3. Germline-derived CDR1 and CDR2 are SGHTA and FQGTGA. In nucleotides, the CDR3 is TGTGCCAGCAGCCGGGACTACGCAGATACGCAGTATTTT. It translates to CASSRDYADTQYF.

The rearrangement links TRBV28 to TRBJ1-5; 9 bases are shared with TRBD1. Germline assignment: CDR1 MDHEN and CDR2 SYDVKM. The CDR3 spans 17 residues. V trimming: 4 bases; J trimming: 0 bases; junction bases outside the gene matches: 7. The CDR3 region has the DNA TGTGCCAGCAGTTCGGGACAGGGACTCTATAGCAATCAGCCCCAGCATTTT. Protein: CASSSGQGLYSNQPQHF.

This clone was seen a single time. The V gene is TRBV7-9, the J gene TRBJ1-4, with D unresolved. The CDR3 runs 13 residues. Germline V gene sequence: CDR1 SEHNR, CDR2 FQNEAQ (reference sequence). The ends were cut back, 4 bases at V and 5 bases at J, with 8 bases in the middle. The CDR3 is CASSSELNEKLFF. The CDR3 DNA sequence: TGTGCCAGCAGCTCCGAGCTAAATGAAAAACTGTTTTTT.

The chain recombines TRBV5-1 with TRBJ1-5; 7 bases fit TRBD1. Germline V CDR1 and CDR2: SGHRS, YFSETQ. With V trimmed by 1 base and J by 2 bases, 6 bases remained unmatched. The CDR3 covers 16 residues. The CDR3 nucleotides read TGCGCCAGCAGCTTGTTCAGGGGGACGGGCAATCAGCCCCAGCATTTT. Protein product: CASSLFRGTGNQPQHF.

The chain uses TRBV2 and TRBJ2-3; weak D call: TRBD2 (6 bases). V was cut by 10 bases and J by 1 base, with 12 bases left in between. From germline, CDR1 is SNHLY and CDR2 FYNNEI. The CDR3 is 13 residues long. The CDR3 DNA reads TGTGCCACGGGGTGGGGGGGCACAGATACGCAGTATTTT. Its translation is CATGWGGTDTQYF.

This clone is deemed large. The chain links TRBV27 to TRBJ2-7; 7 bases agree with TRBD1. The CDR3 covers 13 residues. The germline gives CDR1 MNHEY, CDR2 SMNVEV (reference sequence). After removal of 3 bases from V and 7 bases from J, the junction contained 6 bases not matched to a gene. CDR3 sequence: CASSLELDREQYF. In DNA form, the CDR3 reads TGTGCCAGCAGTTTGGAACTGGACAGGGAGCAGTACTTC.

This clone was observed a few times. The CDR3 nucleotides are TGCGCCAGCAGTGAAGACGGGGGTAACAATGAGCAGTTCTTC. Translated: CASSEDGGNNEQFF. The chain couples TRBV10-2 to TRBJ2-1, with D maybe TRBD2 (6 bases). This CDR3 is built from 14 residues. CDR1 is WSHSY and CDR2 is SAAADI in the germline V gene. V lost 3 bases and J 5 bases, leaving 11 bases between the germline ends.

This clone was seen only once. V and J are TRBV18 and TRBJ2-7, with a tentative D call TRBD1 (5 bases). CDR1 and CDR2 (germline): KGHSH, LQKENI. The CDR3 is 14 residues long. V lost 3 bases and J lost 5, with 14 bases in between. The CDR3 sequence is CASSPTTDGHEQYV. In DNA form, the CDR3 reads TGTGCCAGCTCACCGACGACAGATGGGCACGAGCAGTACGTC.

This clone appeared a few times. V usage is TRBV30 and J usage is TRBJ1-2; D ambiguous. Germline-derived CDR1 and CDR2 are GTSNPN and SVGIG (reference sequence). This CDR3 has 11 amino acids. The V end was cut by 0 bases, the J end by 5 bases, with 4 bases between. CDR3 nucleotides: TGTGCCTGGAGTGTCGGTTATGGCTACACCTTC. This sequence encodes CAWSVGYGYTF.

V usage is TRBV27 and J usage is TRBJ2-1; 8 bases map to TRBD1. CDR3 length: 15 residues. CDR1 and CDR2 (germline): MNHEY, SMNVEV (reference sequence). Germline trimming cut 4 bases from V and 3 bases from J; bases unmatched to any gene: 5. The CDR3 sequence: CASSSPGQGYNEQFF. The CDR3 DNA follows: TGTGCCAGCAGTTCCCCCGGACAGGGCTACAATGAGCAGTTCTTC.

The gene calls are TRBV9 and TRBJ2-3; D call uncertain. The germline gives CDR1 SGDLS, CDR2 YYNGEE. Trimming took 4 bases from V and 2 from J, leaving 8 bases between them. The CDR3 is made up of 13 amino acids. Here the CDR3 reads CASSPTHTDTQYF. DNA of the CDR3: TGTGCCAGCAGCCCGACCCACACAGATACGCAGTATTTT. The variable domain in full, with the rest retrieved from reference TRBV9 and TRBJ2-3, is DSGVTQTPKHLITATGQRVTLRCSPRSGDLSVYWYQQSLDQGLQFLIQYYNGEERAKGNILERFSAQQFPDLHSELNLSSLELGDSALYFCASSPTHTDTQYFGPGTRLTVL.

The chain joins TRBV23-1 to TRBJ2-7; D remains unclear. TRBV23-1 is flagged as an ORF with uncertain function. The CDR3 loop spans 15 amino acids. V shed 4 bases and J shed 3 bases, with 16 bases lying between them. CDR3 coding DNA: TGCGCCAGCAGTCCATCATCTCCGGACGGCTACGAGCAGTACGTC. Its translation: CASSPSSPDGYEQYV.

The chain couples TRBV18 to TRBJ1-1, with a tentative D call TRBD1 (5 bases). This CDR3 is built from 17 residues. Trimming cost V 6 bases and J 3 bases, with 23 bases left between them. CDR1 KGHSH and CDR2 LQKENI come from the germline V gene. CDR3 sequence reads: CASSQLGTSVGDTEAFF. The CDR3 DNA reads TGTGCCAGCTCCCAGCTTGGGACTTCCGTCGGGGACACTGAAGCTTTCTTT.

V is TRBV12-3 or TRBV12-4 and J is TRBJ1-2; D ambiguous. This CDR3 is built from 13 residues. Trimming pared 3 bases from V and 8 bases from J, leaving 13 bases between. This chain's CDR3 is CASSFFQVKGYTF. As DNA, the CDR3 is TGTGCCAGCAGTTTTTTCCAGGTTAAGGGCTACACCTTC.

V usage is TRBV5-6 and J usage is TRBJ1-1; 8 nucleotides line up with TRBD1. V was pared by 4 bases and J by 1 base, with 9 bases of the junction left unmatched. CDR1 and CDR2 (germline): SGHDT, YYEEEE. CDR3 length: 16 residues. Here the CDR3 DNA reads TGTGCCAGCAGCGGACAGGGAATTATTAAGAACACTGAAGCTTTCTTT. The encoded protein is CASSGQGIIKNTEAFF.

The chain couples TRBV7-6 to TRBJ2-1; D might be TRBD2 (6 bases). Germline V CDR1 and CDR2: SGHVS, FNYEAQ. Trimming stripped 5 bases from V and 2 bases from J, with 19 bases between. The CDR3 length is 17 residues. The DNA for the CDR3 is TGTGCCAGCAGCCCCGGGGGAGCATGGGCAACCTACAATGAGCAGTTCTTC. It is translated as CASSPGGAWATYNEQFF.

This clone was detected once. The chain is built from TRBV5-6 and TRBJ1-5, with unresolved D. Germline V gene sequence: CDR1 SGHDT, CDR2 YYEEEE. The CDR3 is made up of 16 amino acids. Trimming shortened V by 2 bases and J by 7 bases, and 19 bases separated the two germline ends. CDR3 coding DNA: TGTGCCAGCAGCTTACGATTAGGCGGGTTCGGGCAGCCCCAGCATTTT. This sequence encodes CASSLRLGGFGQPQHF.

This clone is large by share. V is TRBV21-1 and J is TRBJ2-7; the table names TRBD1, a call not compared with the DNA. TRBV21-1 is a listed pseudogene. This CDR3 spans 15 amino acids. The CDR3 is CASSKRQGQCYEQYF. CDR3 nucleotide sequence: TGTGCCAGCAGCAAACGACAGGGACAATGCTACGAGCAGTACTTC.

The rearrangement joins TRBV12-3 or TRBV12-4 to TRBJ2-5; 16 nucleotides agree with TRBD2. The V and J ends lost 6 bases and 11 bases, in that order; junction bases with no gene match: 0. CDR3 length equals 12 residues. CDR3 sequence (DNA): TGTGCCAGCAGGGGACTAGCGGGGGGGCAGTACTTC. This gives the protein CASRGLAGGQYF.

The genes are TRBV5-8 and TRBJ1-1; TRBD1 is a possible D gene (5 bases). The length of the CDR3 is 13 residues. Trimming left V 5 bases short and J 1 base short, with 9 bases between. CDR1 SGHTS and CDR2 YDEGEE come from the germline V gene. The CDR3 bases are TGTGCCAGCAGTTTTACAGGGAACACTGAAGCTTTCTTT. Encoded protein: CASSFTGNTEAFF.